Sequencing of this T cell receptor beta chain was carried out in a study of OX40 agonist ivuxolimab in advanced cancers. Study as a whole: Intravenous ivuxolimab at 0.01 to 10 mg/kg was given to patients every 2 weeks. Of the patients, three showed partial responses, one with hepatocellular carcinoma and two with cutaneous melanoma.

Trimming took off 2 bases at V and 3 bases at J, with 5 bases between the two ends. The CDR3 is 12 residues long. Germline lookup yields CDR1 MNHNS and CDR2 SASEGT. Clones were sequenced by immunoSEQ multiplex PCR, and TCRdb holds only the in-frame ones, with some missing. The table lists 15,000 to 20,000 clones, roughly four fifths of them singletons, with 3% to 4% in the top ten. The clonotype was recovered from an adult with an advanced solid tumor such as melanoma, head and neck, liver or kidney cancer. The chain couples TRBV6-1 to TRBJ2-7; D is ambiguous. Sequencing was performed on CD4+ or CD8+ T cells sorted from blood, taken in a trial of the OX40 agonist ivuxolimab. CDR3 protein: CASSEPYYEQYF. The CDR3 region has the DNA TGTGCCAGCAGTGAACCATACTACGAGCAGTACTTC.